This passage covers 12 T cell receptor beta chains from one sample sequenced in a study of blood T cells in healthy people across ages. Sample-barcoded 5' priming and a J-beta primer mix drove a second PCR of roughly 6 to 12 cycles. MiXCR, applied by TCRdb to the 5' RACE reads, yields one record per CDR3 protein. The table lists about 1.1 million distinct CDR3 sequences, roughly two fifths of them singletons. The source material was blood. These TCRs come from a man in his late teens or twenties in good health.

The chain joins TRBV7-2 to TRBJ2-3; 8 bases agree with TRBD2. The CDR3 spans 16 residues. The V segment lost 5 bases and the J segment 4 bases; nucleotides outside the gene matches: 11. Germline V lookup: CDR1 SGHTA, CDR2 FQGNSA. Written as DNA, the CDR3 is TGTGCCAGCAGCCCTGAGGTAGCGGGGAGCGCAGATACGCAGTATTTT. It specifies CASSPEVAGSADTQYF.

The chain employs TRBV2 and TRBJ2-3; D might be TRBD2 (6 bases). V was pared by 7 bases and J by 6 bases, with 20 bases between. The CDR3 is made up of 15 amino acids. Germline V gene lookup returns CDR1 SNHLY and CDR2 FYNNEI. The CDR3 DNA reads TGTGCCAGCAAAGCCACCGGGACTCGAACGGATACGCAGTATTTT. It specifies CASKATGTRTDTQYF.

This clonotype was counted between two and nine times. The CDR3 loop reads CASSPALILVGEMNTEAFF. The CDR3 DNA is TGTGCCAGCAGTCCAGCCCTGATTTTAGTTGGGGAGATGAACACTGAAGCTTTCTTT. The chain carries TRBV6-1 and TRBJ1-1; D remains unclear. This CDR3 comprises 19 residues. Per germline, CDR1 MNHNS and CDR2 SASEGT. Trimming took off 5 bases at V and 0 bases at J, with 25 bases between the two ends.

CDR3 nucleotide sequence: TGTGCCAGCAGCCAATTTGGGGGGGCCTCCTACAATGAGCAGTTCTTC. Residues: CASSQFGGASYNEQFF. The chain uses TRBV14 and TRBJ2-1; D might be TRBD2 (7 bases). Germline assignment: CDR1 SGHDN and CDR2 FVKESK. Deletions cut 2 bases from V and 0 bases from J, with 11 bases between. This CDR3 is 16 amino acids long.

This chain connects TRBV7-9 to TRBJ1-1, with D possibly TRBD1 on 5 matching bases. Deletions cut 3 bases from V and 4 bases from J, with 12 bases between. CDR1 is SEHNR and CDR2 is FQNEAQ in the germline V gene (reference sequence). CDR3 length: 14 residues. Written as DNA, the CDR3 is TGTGCCAGCAGCTTTCCCAGGGAGGGCACTGAAGCTTTCTTT. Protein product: CASSFPREGTEAFF. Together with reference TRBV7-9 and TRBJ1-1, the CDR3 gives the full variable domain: DTGVSQNPRHKITKRGQNVTFRCDPISEHNRLYWYRQTLGQGPEFLTYFQNEAQLEKSRLLSDRFSAERPKGSFSTLEIQRTEQGDSAMYLCASSFPREGTEAFFGQGTRLTVV.

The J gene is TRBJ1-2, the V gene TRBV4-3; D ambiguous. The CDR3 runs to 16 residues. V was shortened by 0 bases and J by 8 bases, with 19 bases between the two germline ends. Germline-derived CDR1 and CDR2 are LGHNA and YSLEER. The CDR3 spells CASSQDYVTGGWGYTF. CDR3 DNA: TGCGCCAGCAGCCAAGATTATGTTACGGGCGGCTGGGGCTACACCTTC.

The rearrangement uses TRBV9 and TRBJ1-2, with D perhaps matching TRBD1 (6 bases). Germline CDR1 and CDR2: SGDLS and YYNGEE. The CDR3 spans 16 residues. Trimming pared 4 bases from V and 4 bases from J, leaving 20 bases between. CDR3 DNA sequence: TGTGCCAGCAGCTCACCTTCAGGGGCGCGCGGCTATGGCTACACCTTC. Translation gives CASSSPSGARGYGYTF.

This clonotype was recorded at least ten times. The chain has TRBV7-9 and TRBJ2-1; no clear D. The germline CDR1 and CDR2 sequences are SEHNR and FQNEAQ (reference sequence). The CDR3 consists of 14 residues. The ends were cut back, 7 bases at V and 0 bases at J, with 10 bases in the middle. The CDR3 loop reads CASTEPSSYNEQFF. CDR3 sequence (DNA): TGTGCCAGCACAGAACCGAGCTCCTACAATGAGCAGTTCTTC. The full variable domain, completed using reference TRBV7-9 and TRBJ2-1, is DTGVSQNPRHKITKRGQNVTFRCDPISEHNRLYWYRQTLGQGPEFLTYFQNEAQLEKSRLLSDRFSAERPKGSFSTLEIQRTEQGDSAMYLCASTEPSSYNEQFFGPGTRLTVL.

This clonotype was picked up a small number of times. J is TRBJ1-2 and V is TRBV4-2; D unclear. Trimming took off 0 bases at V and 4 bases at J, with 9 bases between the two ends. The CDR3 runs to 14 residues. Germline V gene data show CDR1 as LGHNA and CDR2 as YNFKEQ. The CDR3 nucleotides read TGTGCCAGCAGCCAAGAATCTTATTCCTATGGCTACACCTTC. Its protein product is CASSQESYSYGYTF.

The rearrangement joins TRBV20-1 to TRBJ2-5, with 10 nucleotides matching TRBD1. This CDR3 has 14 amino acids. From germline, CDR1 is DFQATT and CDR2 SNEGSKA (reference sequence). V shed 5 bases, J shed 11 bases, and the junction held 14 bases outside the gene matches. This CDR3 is CSAWWTGGVNEQYF. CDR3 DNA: TGCAGTGCTTGGTGGACAGGGGGGGTTAATGAGCAGTACTTC.

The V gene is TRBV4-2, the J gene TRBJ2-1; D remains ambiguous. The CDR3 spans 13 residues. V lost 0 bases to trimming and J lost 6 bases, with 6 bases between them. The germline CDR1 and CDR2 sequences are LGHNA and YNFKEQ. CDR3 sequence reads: CASSQDRSNEQFF. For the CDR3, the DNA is TGTGCCAGCAGCCAAGATAGGAGCAATGAGCAGTTCTTC.

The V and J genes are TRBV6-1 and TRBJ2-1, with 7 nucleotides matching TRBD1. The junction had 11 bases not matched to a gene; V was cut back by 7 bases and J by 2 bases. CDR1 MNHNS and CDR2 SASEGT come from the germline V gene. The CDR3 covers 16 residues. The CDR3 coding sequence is TGTGCCAGCACTCTATCCTACGGGACAGCCTACAATGAGCAGTTCTTC. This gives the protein CASTLSYGTAYNEQFF.